This T cell receptor (beta chain) comes out of a study of cytomegalovirus exposure and HLA in healthy donors. Overall study findings and caveats: In a later analysis, across HLA loci, associated TCR counts were highest for DRB1, lowest for HLA-C.

PCR employed 60 Vbeta and 13 Jbeta primers. Here immunoSEQ multiplex PCR was the method, and the copy in TCRdb shows in-frame clones only, minus some. This table holds 85,000 to 100,000 clones, 60% to 80% found once. The table lists this clone with a few counts. Its antigen is not known. Per the germline V gene, CDR1 is WSHSY and CDR2 is SAAADI. The CDR3 length is 17 residues. Unmatched junction bases numbered 14, after V lost 8 bases and J lost 2 bases. The rearrangement links TRBV10-2 to TRBJ1-5; 8 bases fit TRBD1. The TCR was taken from a man aged 60 to 69 in good health and CMV-seronegative. Source material: PBMCs. The CDR3 protein is CASGTGGYGWGNQPQHF. The CDR3 bases are TGCGCCAGCGGAACAGGGGGTTACGGGTGGGGCAATCAGCCCCAGCATTTT.